This section outlines one T cell receptor (beta chain) sequence together with its context. The antigen is undetermined. This entry belongs to a study of T cell responses to AZD1222 COVID-19 vaccine. Study outcomes and limitations: Along spike, vaccine-associated CD4 TCRs were found throughout, with dominance at 160-218 and 743-854.

The CDR3 length is 14 residues. V lost 1 base and J lost 0, with 5 bases in between. CDR1 is SGHDN and CDR2 is FVKESK in the germline V gene. This table comes from immunoSEQ multiplex PCR, and its TCRdb copy is limited to in-frame clones, with some not included. The data hold 95,000 to 110,000 clones, with around 91% observed a single time. This receptor was taken from an adult in good health. The chain has TRBV14 and TRBJ2-3; D remains ambiguous. The material sequenced was peripheral blood, taken on day 0 of AZD1222 vaccination. The CDR3 here is CASSQVTSTDTQYF. The CDR3 DNA is TGTGCCAGCAGCCAAGTAACTAGCACAGATACGCAGTATTTT.